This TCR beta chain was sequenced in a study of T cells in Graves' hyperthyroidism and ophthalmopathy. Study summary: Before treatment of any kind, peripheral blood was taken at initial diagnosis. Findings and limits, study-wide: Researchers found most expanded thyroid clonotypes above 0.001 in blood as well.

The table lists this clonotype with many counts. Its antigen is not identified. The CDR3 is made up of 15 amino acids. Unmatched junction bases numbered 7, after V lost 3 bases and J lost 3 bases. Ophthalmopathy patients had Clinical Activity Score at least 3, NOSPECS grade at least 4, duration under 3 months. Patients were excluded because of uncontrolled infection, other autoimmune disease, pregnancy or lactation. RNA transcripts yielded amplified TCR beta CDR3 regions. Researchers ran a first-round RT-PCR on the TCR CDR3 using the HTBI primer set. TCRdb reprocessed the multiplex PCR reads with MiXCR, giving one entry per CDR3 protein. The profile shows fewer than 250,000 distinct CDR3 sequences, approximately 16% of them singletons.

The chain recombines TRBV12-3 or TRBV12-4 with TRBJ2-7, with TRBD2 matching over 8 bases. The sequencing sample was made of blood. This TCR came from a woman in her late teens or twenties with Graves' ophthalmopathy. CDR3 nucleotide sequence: TGTGCCAGCAGTTTTTCCCCGGGAGGGCACTACGAGCAGTACTTC. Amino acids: CASSFSPGGHYEQYF.